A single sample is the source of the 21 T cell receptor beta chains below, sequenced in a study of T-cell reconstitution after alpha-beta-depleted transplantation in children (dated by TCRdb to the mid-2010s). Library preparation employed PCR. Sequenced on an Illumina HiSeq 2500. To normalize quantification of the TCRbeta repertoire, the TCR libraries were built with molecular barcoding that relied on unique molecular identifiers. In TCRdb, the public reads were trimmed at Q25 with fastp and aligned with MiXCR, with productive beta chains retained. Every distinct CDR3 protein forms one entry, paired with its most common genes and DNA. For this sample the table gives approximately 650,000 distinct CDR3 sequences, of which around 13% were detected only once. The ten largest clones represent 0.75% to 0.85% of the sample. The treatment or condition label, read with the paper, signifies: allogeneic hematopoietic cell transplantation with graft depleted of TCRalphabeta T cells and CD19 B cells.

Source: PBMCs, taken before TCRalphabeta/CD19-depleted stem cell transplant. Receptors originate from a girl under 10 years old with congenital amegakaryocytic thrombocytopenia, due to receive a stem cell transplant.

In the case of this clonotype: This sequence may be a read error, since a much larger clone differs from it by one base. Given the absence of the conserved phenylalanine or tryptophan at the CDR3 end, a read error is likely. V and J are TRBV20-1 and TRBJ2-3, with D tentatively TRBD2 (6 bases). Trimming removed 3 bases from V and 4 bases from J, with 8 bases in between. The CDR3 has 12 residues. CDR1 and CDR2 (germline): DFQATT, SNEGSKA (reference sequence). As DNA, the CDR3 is TGCAGTGCTAGCGGGAGCGCAGATACGCAGTATTAT. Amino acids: CSASGSADTQYY.

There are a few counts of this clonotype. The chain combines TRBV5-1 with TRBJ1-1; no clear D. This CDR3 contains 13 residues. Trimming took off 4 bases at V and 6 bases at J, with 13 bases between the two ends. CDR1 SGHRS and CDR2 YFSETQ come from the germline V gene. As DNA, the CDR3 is TGCGCCAGCAGCGAGCCTCACGGGGCTGAAGCTTTCTTT. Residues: CASSEPHGAEAFF.

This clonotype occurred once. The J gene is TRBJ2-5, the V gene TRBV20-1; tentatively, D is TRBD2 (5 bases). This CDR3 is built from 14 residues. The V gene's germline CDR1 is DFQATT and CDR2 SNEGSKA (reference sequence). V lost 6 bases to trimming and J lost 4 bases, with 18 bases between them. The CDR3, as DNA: TGCAGTGCCCCTTGGGAGAAGTACCGAGAGACCCAGTACTTC. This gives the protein CSAPWEKYRETQYF.

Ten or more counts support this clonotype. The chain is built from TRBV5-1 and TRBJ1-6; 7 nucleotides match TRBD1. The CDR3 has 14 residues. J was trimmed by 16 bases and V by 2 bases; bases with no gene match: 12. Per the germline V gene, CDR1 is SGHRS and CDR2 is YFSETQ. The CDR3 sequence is CASSFPGEGALLHF. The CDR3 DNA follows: TGCGCCAGCAGCTTCCCAGGGGAGGGGGCCCTACTCCACTTT. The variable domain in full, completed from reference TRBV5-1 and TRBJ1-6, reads KAGVTQTPRYLIKTRGQQVTLSCSPISGHRSVSWYQQTPGQGLQFLFEYFSETQRNKGNFPGRFSGRQFSNSRSEMNVSTLELGDSALYLCASSFPGEGALLHFGNGTRLTVT.

The CDR3 sequence: CASSLKAYSLDNYEQYF. The CDR3 DNA sequence: TGCGCCAGCAGCCTCAAAGCCTACTCACTAGACAATTACGAGCAGTACTTC. The chain is built from TRBV5-1 and TRBJ2-7; D is perhaps TRBD2 (5 bases). Germline assignment: CDR1 SGHRS and CDR2 YFSETQ. This CDR3 is 17 amino acids long. V dropped 4 bases and J dropped 4 bases, with 24 bases sitting between them. Full variable domain (missing parts from reference TRBV5-1 and TRBJ2-7): KAGVTQTPRYLIKTRGQQVTLSCSPISGHRSVSWYQQTPGQGLQFLFEYFSETQRNKGNFPGRFSGRQFSNSRSEMNVSTLELGDSALYLCASSLKAYSLDNYEQYFGPGTRLTVT.

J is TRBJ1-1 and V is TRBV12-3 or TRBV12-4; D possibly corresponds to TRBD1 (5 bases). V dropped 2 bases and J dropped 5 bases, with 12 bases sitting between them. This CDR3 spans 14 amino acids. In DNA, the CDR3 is TGTGCCAGCAGTTTAATGGGGGTGGGTACTGAAGCTTTCTTT. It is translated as CASSLMGVGTEAFF.

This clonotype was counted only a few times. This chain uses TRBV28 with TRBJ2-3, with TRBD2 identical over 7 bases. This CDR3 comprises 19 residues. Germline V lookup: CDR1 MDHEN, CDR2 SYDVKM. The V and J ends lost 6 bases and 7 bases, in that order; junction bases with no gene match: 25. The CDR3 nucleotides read TGTGCCAGCAGGCCGCGGGCAGGGCTTTCAGTAGGGAGGGGAAATACGCAGTATTTT. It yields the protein CASRPRAGLSVGRGNTQYF.

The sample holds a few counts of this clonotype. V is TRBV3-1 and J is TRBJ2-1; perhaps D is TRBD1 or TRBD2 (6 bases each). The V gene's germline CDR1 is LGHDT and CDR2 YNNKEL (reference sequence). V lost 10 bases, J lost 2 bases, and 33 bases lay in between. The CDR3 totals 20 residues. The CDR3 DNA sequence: TGTGCCACCTCCCCTCCCCCATTCGGTGAAGGGGGGATAACCTACAATGAGCAGTTCTTC. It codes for CATSPPPFGEGGITYNEQFF.

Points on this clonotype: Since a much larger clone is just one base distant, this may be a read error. CDR3 sequence: CASLLGQLQLF. In DNA, the CDR3 is TGTGCCAGCCTTCTTGGGCAGCTGCAGCTCTTC. The chain employs TRBV27 and TRBJ2-1, with no clear D. This CDR3 is 11 amino acids long. The germline V gene has CDR1 MNHEY and CDR2 SMNVEV (reference sequence).

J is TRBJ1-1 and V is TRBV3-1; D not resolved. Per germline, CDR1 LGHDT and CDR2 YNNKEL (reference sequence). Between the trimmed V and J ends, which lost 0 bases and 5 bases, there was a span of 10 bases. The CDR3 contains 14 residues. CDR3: CASSQELFGTEAFF. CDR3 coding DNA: TGTGCCAGCAGCCAAGAACTCTTCGGGACTGAAGCTTTCTTT.

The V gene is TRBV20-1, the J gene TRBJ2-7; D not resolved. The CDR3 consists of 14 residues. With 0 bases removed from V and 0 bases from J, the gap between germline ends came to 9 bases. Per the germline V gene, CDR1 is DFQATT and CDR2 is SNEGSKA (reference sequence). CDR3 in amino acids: CSARDILSSYEQYF. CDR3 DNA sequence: TGCAGTGCTAGAGATATCTTGAGCTCCTACGAGCAGTACTTC.

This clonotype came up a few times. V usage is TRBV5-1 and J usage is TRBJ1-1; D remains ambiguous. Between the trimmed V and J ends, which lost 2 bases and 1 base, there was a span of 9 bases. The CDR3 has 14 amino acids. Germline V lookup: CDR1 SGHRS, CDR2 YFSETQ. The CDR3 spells CASSFAISNTEAFF. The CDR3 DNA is TGCGCCAGCAGCTTCGCCATTTCGAACACTGAAGCTTTCTTT.

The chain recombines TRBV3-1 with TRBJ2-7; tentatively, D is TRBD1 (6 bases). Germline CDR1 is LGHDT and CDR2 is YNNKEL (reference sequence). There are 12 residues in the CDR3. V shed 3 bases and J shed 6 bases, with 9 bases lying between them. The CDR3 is CASSHTGSEQYF. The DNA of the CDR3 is TGTGCCAGCAGCCACACAGGGTCCGAGCAGTACTTC.

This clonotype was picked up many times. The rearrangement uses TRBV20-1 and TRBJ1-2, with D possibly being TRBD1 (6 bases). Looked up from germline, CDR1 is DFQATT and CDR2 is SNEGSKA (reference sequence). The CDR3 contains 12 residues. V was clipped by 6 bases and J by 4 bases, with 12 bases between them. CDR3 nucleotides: TGCAGTGCCAAGAGGGGGGGCTATGGCTACACCTTC. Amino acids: CSAKRGGYGYTF.

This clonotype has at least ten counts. The CDR3, as DNA: TGTGCCAGCAGCCCGGGACTAGCTGCCTACGAGCAGTACTTC. Translation gives CASSPGLAAYEQYF. V and J are TRBV27 and TRBJ2-7, with 9 bases that match TRBD2. The CDR3 totals 14 residues. Germline assignment: CDR1 MNHEY and CDR2 SMNVEV (reference sequence). The J segment lost 2 bases and the V segment lost 6 bases, leaving 5 bases of the junction unmatched.

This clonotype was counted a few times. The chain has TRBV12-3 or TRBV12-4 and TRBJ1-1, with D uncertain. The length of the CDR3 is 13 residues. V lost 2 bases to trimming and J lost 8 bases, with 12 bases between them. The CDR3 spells CASSLYGDKEAFF. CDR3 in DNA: TGTGCCAGCAGTTTATATGGTGACAAAGAAGCTTTCTTT.

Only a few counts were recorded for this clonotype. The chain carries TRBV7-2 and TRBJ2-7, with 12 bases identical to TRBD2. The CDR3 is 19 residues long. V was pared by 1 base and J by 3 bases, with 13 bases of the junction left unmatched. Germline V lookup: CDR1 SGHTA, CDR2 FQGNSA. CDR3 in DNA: TGTGCCAGCAGCTTAGGGCTCTCTCTAGCGGGAGGGCGCTTCTACGAGCAGTACTTC. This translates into CASSLGLSLAGGRFYEQYF.

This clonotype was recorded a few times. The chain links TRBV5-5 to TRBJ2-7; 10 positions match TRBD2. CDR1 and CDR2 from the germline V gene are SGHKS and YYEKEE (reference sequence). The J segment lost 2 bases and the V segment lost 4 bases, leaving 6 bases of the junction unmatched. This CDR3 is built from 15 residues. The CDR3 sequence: CASSPPSGRTYEQYF. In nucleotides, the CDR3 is TGTGCCAGCAGCCCACCTAGCGGGAGAACCTACGAGCAGTACTTC. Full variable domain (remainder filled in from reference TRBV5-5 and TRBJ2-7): DAGVTQSPTHLIKTRGQQVTLRCSPISGHKSVSWYQQVLGQGPQFIFQYYEKEERGRGNFPDRFSARQFPNYSSELNVNALLLGDSALYLCASSPPSGRTYEQYFGPGTRLTVT.

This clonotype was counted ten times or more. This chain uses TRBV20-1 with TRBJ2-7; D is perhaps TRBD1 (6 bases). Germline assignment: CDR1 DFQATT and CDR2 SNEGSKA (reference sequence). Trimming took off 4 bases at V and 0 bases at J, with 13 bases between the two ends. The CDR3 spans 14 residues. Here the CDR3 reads CSATGVVSSYEQYF. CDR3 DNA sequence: TGCAGTGCTACAGGGGTCGTGAGCTCCTACGAGCAGTACTTC.

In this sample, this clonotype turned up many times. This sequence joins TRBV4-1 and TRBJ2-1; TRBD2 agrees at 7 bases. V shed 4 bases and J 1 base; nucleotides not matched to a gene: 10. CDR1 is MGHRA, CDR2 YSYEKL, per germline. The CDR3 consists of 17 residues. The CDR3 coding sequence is TGCGCCAGCAGCCCCCTCACCGGGACTACTTCCTACAATGAGCAGTTCTTC. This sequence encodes CASSPLTGTTSYNEQFF.

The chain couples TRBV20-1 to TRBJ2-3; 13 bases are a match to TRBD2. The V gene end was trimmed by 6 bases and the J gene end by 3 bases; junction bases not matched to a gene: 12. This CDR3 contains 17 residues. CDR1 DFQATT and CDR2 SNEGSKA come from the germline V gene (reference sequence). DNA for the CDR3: TGCAGTGCCCAGGTTCCGGGACTAGCGGGAAGTACAGATACGCAGTATTTT. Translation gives CSAQVPGLAGSTDTQYF.